Listed below are T cell receptor beta chains from one sample, sequenced in a study of T cells after yellow fever vaccination. TCRdb re-called the 5' RACE reads with MiXCR, one entry per CDR3 protein. The repertoire holds just over 300,000 distinct CDR3 sequences, with approximately 3.9% as singletons. Sequences were derived from PBMCs, sampled on the day of the yellow fever booster vaccination. These receptors were collected from a man younger than 30 who received the YFV17D yellow fever vaccine. Each CDR3 is given with its conserved first and last residue. The D gene is left open where the match is weak. Not all rows give a size; the values are once, few, many and, for expanded clones, a class.

J: TRBJ2-3
size: NA
D: TRBD2
V: TRBV4-1
CDR3: CASSHQLTPLAGVTDTQYF
DNA: TGCGCCAGCAGCCACCAACTCACCCCACTAGCGGGGGTCACAGATACGCAGTATTTT

J: TRBJ1-6
size: many
D: NA
V: TRBV5-1
CDR3: CASSQGTFDSPLHF
DNA: TGCGCCAGCAGCCAGGGAACCTTTGATTCACCCCTCCACTTT

J: TRBJ2-5
size: many
D: TRBD1
V: TRBV7-8
CDR3: CASSAYRGQETQYF
DNA: TGTGCCAGCAGCGCATACAGGGGCCAAGAGACCCAGTACTTC

J: TRBJ1-6
size: NA
D: NA
V: TRBV12-3/TRBV12-4
CDR3: CASSFEGAGNSPLHF
DNA: TGTGCCAGCAGTTTTGAAGGGGCCGGTAATTCACCCCTCCACTTT

J: TRBJ2-1
size: few
D: TRBD2
V: TRBV5-1
CDR3: CASSLGTSGGAADEQFF
DNA: TGCGCCAGCAGCCTCGGGACTAGCGGGGGGGCCGCCGATGAGCAGTTCTTC

J: TRBJ2-5
size: NA
D: NA
V: TRBV11-1
CDR3: CASSPDLALGAQYF
DNA: TGTGCCAGCAGCCCGGACTTGGCCCTCGGGGCCCAGTACTTC

J: TRBJ1-5
size: many
D: NA
V: TRBV7-2
CDR3: CASSFLSMPQHF
DNA: TGTGCCAGCAGCTTCCTATCTATGCCCCAGCATTTT

J: TRBJ2-7
size: few
D: NA
V: TRBV18
CDR3: CASSPAVWGGEQYF
DNA: TGTGCCAGCTCACCCGCGGTATGGGGAGGCGAGCAGTACTTC

J: TRBJ2-2
size: many
D: NA
V: TRBV6-5
CDR3: CASSYDGELFF
DNA: TGTGCCAGCAGTTACGACGGGGAGCTGTTTTTT

J: TRBJ1-5
size: few
D: NA
V: TRBV5-1
CDR3: CASSFGTTGQPQHF
DNA: TGCGCCAGCAGCTTCGGGACAACGGGTCAGCCCCAGCATTTT

J: TRBJ2-2
size: many
D: NA
V: TRBV7-9
CDR3: CATSGVTGELFF
DNA: TGTGCCACTTCAGGGGTCACCGGGGAGCTGTTTTTT

J: TRBJ1-2
size: NA
D: NA
V: TRBV6-5
CDR3: CASSYSPGPIGGYTF
DNA: TGTGCCAGCAGTTACTCCCCCGGACCTATTGGTGGCTACACCTTC

J: TRBJ2-5
size: NA
D: NA
V: TRBV20-1
CDR3: CSASGPGFETQYF
DNA: TGCAGTGCTAGTGGACCAGGGTTCGAGACCCAGTACTTC

J: TRBJ2-5
size: few
D: TRBD2
V: TRBV3-1
CDR3: CASSRAPAGVRETQYF
DNA: TGTGCCAGCAGCCGGGCCCCAGCGGGGGTCCGCGAGACCCAGTACTTC

J: TRBJ2-3
size: few
D: NA
V: TRBV24-1
CDR3: CATSDTGGLADTQYF
DNA: TGTGCCACCAGTGACACCGGAGGGCTCGCAGATACGCAGTATTTT

J: TRBJ1-5
size: many
D: NA
V: TRBV7-8
CDR3: CASSFSDGQPQHF
DNA: TGTGCCAGCAGTTTTTCGGACGGTCAGCCCCAGCATTTT

J: TRBJ2-2
size: NA
D: TRBD2
V: TRBV20-1
CDR3: CSARPRGGLAGAGELFF
DNA: TGCAGTGCTAGACCCCGGGGCGGACTAGCGGGGGCGGGGGAGCTGTTTTTT

J: TRBJ2-5
size: NA
D: TRBD1
V: TRBV10-3
CDR3: CAIKGQGEETQYF
DNA: TGTGCCATCAAGGGACAGGGGGAAGAGACCCAGTACTTC

J: TRBJ2-3
size: many
D: TRBD2
V: TRBV7-2
CDR3: CASSPRTSGTDTQYF
DNA: TGTGCCAGCAGCCCGCGGACTAGCGGCACAGATACGCAGTATTTT

J: TRBJ1-1
size: many
D: NA
V: TRBV20-1
CDR3: CSALGPGNTEAFF
DNA: TGCAGTGCTTTAGGGCCGGGGAACACTGAAGCTTTCTTT

J: TRBJ2-5
size: few
D: NA
V: TRBV4-3
CDR3: CASSQGVNQETQYF
DNA: TGCGCCAGCAGCCAAGGGGTTAACCAAGAGACCCAGTACTTC

J: TRBJ2-3
size: NA
D: NA
V: TRBV11-2
CDR3: CASSVTDGVPLTDTQYF
DNA: TGTGCCAGCAGCGTAACCGACGGAGTCCCTCTCACAGATACGCAGTATTTT

J: TRBJ2-3
size: many
D: NA
V: TRBV29-1
CDR3: CSVEIQAQDTQYF
DNA: TGCAGCGTTGAGATCCAGGCTCAAGATACGCAGTATTTT

J: TRBJ2-6
size: NA
D: TRBD2
V: TRBV4-1
CDR3: CASSGGNGANVLTF
DNA: TGCGCCAGCTCCGGGGGGAACGGGGCCAACGTCCTGACTTTC

J: TRBJ2-3
size: many
D: TRBD2
V: TRBV7-2
CDR3: CASSSRLAGGDTQYF
DNA: TGTGCCAGCAGCTCCCGACTAGCGGGGGGAGATACGCAGTATTTT

J: TRBJ2-7
size: few
D: TRBD2
V: TRBV4-2
CDR3: CASSQVSSGYEQYF
DNA: TGTGCCAGCAGCCAAGTGTCTAGCGGCTACGAGCAGTACTTC

J: TRBJ2-1
size: NA
D: NA
V: TRBV5-8
CDR3: CASSYPGSQYNEQFF
DNA: TGTGCCAGCAGCTACCCTGGGTCCCAGTACAATGAGCAGTTCTTC

J: TRBJ1-2
size: many
D: TRBD1
V: TRBV19
CDR3: CASSIWPGQGVSGGYTF
DNA: TGTGCCAGTAGTATATGGCCCGGACAGGGGGTATCCGGTGGCTACACCTTC

J: TRBJ1-5
size: NA
D: NA
V: TRBV11-2
CDR3: CASSLFGLTERSNQPQHF
DNA: TGTGCCAGCAGCTTATTTGGATTGACAGAGCGTAGCAATCAGCCCCAGCATTTT

J: TRBJ2-5
size: many
D: NA
V: TRBV6-2/TRBV6-3
CDR3: CASSYSSQRETQYF
DNA: TGTGCCAGCAGTTACTCGAGCCAGAGAGAGACCCAGTACTTC

J: TRBJ2-5
size: NA
D: TRBD1
V: TRBV5-6
CDR3: CASSFRDRGSETQYF
DNA: TGTGCCAGCAGCTTCCGGGACAGGGGTAGCGAGACCCAGTACTTC

J: TRBJ2-7
size: few
D: NA
V: TRBV19
CDR3: CASSIFGGASYEQYF
DNA: TGTGCCAGTAGTATTTTCGGCGGGGCCTCCTACGAGCAGTACTTC

J: TRBJ2-2
size: few
D: TRBD1
V: TRBV6-4
CDR3: CASSHRGDTGELFF
DNA: TGTGCCAGCAGTCACAGGGGGGACACCGGGGAGCTGTTTTTT

J: TRBJ2-3
size: many
D: NA
V: TRBV24-1
CDR3: CATSADYRITDTQYF
DNA: TGTGCCACCAGCGCGGACTATCGGATCACAGATACGCAGTATTTT